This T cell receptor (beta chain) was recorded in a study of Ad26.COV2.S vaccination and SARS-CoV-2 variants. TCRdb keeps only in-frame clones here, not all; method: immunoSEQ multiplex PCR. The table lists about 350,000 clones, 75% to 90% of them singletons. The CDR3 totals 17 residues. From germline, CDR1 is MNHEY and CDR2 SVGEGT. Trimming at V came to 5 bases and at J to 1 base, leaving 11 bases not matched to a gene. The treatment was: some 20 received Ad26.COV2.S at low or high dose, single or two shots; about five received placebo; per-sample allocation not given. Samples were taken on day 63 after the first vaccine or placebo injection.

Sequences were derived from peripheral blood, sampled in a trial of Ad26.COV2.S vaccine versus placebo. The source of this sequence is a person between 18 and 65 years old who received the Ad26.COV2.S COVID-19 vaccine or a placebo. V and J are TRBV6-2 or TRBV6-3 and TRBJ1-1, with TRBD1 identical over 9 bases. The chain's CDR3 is CASSLTPGQGWNTEAFF. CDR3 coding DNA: TGTGCCAGCAGTCTCACCCCGGGACAGGGTTGGAACACTGAAGCTTTCTTT.